These 31 T cell receptor beta chains originate from one sample sequenced in a study of molecular identifiers for immune sequencing clone quantification (dated by TCRdb to the late 2010s). The library was produced with PCR. Sequencing instrument: Illumina HiSeq 4000. TCRdb reanalyzed the raw reads on its own, using fastp at Q25 for trimming and MiXCR for clone calling, and kept in-frame beta chains. Rows are combined by CDR3 protein, so each entry shows the most common genes and DNA. In this sample the table shows under 650,000 distinct CDR3 sequences, about 20% of which occur a single time. The top ten clones comprise roughly 0.9% of the sample. Sequencing was performed on naive CD8+ T cells from blood, with Jurkat cell RNA spiked in. The sample's cell subset or site label, decoded: FACS-sorted CD8+CD4-CCR7+CD45RA+ naive T cells. The receptors originated from a human donor in good health. Some libraries in this study had Jurkat cell RNA spiked in.

This clonotype was counted between two and nine times. The rearrangement links TRBV11-2 to TRBJ2-7, with TRBD1 matching 8 bases. This CDR3 is built from 15 residues. J gave up 3 bases and V 3 bases, and 7 bases lay outside the gene matches. Germline lookup yields CDR1 SGHAT and CDR2 FQNNGV. The CDR3, as DNA: TGTGCCAGCAGCTTGGACAGGGCTAATGGCTACGAGCAGTACTTC. Its protein product is CASSLDRANGYEQYF.

On this clonotype itself: This clone may be a read error of a much larger clone one base away. The chain couples TRBV5-3 to TRBJ1-4; no reliable D call. TRBV5-3 belongs to the ORF category, with a function that is uncertain. The CDR3 has 13 residues. CDR3 region: CASSPTANEKLLF. CDR3 coding DNA: TGTGCCAGCAGCCCGACGGCTAATGAAAAACTGCTTTTT.

The chain is built from TRBV7-9 and TRBJ1-4; 9 bases fit TRBD1. The CDR3 has 16 amino acids. The trim removed 2 bases at V and 5 bases at J, leaving 6 bases unmatched. From germline, CDR1 is SEHNR and CDR2 FQNEAQ (reference sequence). CDR3 nucleotides: TGTGCCAGCAGCTTAACAGGGGGCGCGGTAAATGAAAAACTGTTTTTT. This sequence encodes CASSLTGGAVNEKLFF. Supplemented by reference TRBV7-9 and TRBJ1-4, the full variable domain reads DTGVSQNPRHKITKRGQNVTFRCDPISEHNRLYWYRQTLGQGPEFLTYFQNEAQLEKSRLLSDRFSAERPKGSFSTLEIQRTEQGDSAMYLCASSLTGGAVNEKLFFGSGTQLSVL.

This clonotype showed up just a few times. The gene calls are TRBV7-9 and TRBJ2-1; 13 bases align to TRBD2. The CDR3 runs to 15 residues. CDR1 is SEHNR and CDR2 is FQNEAQ in the germline V gene (reference sequence). V was clipped by 6 bases and J by 6 bases; unmatched bases: 5. CDR3 sequence (DNA): TGTGCCAGCAGGGAGGGACTAGCGGGAATCAATGAGCAGTTCTTC. This codes for CASREGLAGINEQFF.

This clonotype has at least ten counts. The chain links TRBV3-1 to TRBJ2-2; possibly TRBD2 for D (5 bases). Trimming took off 1 base at V and 6 bases at J, with 15 bases between the two ends. The CDR3 has 16 residues. Germline V gene lookup returns CDR1 LGHDT and CDR2 YNNKEL (reference sequence). The CDR3: CASSQGPGISAGELFF. Here the CDR3 DNA reads TGTGCCAGCAGCCAAGGTCCGGGAATCAGCGCCGGGGAGCTGTTTTTT. Complete variable domain (other parts from reference TRBV3-1 and TRBJ2-2): DTAVSQTPKYLVTQMGNDKSIKCEQNLGHDTMYWYKQDSKKFLKIMFSYNNKELIINETVPNRFSPKSPDKAHLNLHINSLELGDSAVYFCASSQGPGISAGELFFGEGSRLTVL.

This clonotype was found many times. The CDR3, as DNA: TGTGCCAGCAGCTTAGTAATAGCAGGGATCCAAGAGACCCAGTACTTC. Protein sequence: CASSLVIAGIQETQYF. The J gene is TRBJ2-5, the V gene TRBV7-9; D may be TRBD1 (5 bases). The V gene lost 1 base and the J gene lost 1 base, with 13 bases spanning the gap. From germline, CDR1 is SEHNR and CDR2 FQNEAQ (reference sequence). This CDR3 contains 16 residues.

The sample holds many counts of this clonotype. V gene TRBV20-1 combines with J gene TRBJ2-3, with D possibly called TRBD1 or TRBD2 (5 bases each). Germline V gene sequence: CDR1 DFQATT, CDR2 SNEGSKA (reference sequence). Trimming took 5 bases from V and 4 from J, leaving 19 bases between them. CDR3 size: 15 residues. CDR3 loop: CSAPEGYRPADTQYF. CDR3 in DNA: TGCAGTGCTCCCGAGGGGTACCGACCGGCAGATACGCAGTATTTT.

This clonotype was counted ten times or more. The chain joins TRBV4-1 to TRBJ1-1; no reliable D call. Germline V gene sequence: CDR1 MGHRA, CDR2 YSYEKL. Between the trimmed V and J ends, which lost 4 bases and 1 base, there was a span of 10 bases. The CDR3 runs to 14 residues. Written as DNA, the CDR3 is TGCGCCAGCAGCCTGAGAACACCGAACACTGAAGCTTTCTTT. This sequence encodes CASSLRTPNTEAFF.

The sample holds many counts of this clonotype. The chain employs TRBV6-2 or TRBV6-3 and TRBJ2-7; D tentatively reads TRBD1 or TRBD2 (5 bases each). V lost 4 bases and J 4 bases, leaving 23 bases between the germline ends. CDR3 length equals 17 residues. Germline CDR1 MNHEY, CDR2 SVGEGT. CDR3 in amino acids: CASSSAPGTPAEYEQYF. CDR3 bases: TGTGCCAGCAGTTCGGCACCCGGGACCCCCGCCGAATACGAGCAGTACTTC.

Comment on this clonotype: It may be a read error: a sequence one base away is much more abundant. CDR3 residues: CASIPGTGETQYF. CDR3 coding DNA: TGTGCCAGCATCCCCGGGACGGGGGAGACCCAGTACTTC. The rearrangement links TRBV9 to TRBJ2-5, with D possibly being TRBD1 or TRBD2 (5 bases each). The CDR3 sequence is 13 residues long. The V and J ends lost 6 bases and 5 bases respectively, with 14 bases between them. Germline assignment: CDR1 SGDLS and CDR2 YYNGEE. The variable domain in full, with the rest retrieved from reference TRBV9 and TRBJ2-5, is DSGVTQTPKHLITATGQRVTLRCSPRSGDLSVYWYQQSLDQGLQFLIQYYNGEERAKGNILERFSAQQFPDLHSELNLSSLELGDSALYFCASIPGTGETQYFGPGTRLLVL.

This clonotype came up a few times. Written as DNA, the CDR3 is TGTGCCAGTAGTATATTGTACAGGGACCACTACTACGAGCAGTACTTC. Amino acids: CASSILYRDHYYEQYF. The gene calls are TRBV19 and TRBJ2-7; a weak D match, TRBD1 (6 bases). Trimming left V 2 bases short and J 3 bases short, with 17 bases between. The CDR3 runs to 16 residues. CDR1 and CDR2 from the germline V gene are LNHDA and SQIVND (reference sequence).

The chain employs TRBV12-3 or TRBV12-4 and TRBJ1-5, with D maybe TRBD1 (6 bases). This CDR3 spans 14 amino acids. V shed 6 bases and J shed 0 bases, with 9 bases lying between them. CDR3 loop: CASSRGYSNQPQHF. The DNA of the CDR3 is TGTGCCAGCAGCAGGGGTTATAGCAATCAGCCCCAGCATTTT.

This clonotype has at least ten counts. The chain combines TRBV7-2 with TRBJ1-6; 7 bases line up with TRBD1. CDR1 SGHTA and CDR2 FQGNSA come from the germline V gene. The CDR3 extends over 15 amino acids. V lost 2 bases and J lost 5; bases outside the gene matches: 3. The CDR3, as DNA: TGTGCCAGCAGCTTACAGGGACAGAATAATTCACCCCTCCACTTT. Translating it yields CASSLQGQNNSPLHF.

Regarding this clonotype: A much larger clone differs by one base, so this may be a read error. The chain links TRBV4-3 to TRBJ2-1; 8 bases match TRBD1. The CDR3 runs 15 residues. The germline CDR1 and CDR2 sequences are LGHNA and YSLEER. DNA for the CDR3: TGCGCCAGCAGCCAAGCCGGGACAGGAGTCAATGAGCAGTCCTTC. Residues: CASSQAGTGVNEQSF.

This clonotype was observed many times. The rearrangement joins TRBV3-1 to TRBJ1-2; D is perhaps TRBD1 (6 bases). V was pared by 2 bases and J by 2 bases, with 15 bases between. The length of the CDR3 is 16 residues. In germline, CDR1 is LGHDT, CDR2 YNNKEL (reference sequence). The CDR3 protein is CASSQILPDRNYGYTF. CDR3 in DNA: TGTGCCAGCAGCCAAATCTTGCCGGACAGAAACTATGGCTACACCTTC.

This clonotype was detected many times. The chain joins TRBV29-1 to TRBJ2-1, with D perhaps being TRBD1 or TRBD2 (11 bases each). CDR3 length: 17 residues. The germline V and J ends were trimmed by 4 bases and 6 bases, with 25 bases remaining between them. Per germline, CDR1 SQVTM and CDR2 ANQGSEA. CDR3: CSVVGTGGTSGSNEQFF. The CDR3 bases are TGCAGCGTTGTCGGGACAGGGGGTACTAGCGGGAGCAATGAGCAGTTCTTC.

This clonotype was observed many times. This rearrangement joins TRBV7-2 to TRBJ2-5; the D gene could be TRBD1 or TRBD2 (6 bases each). CDR3 length: 15 amino acids. The germline gives CDR1 SGHTA, CDR2 FQGNSA. The V end was cut by 4 bases, the J end by 5 bases, with 17 bases between. CDR3 DNA sequence: TGTGCCAGCAGCTCCCGATCGGGGGCGGAGGAGACCCAGTACTTC. Protein sequence: CASSSRSGAEETQYF.

This clonotype was observed a few times. As DNA, the CDR3 is TGTGCCAGCAGCCCGGACAGTGGGCCCTACGAGCAGTACTTC. It is translated as CASSPDSGPYEQYF. The chain is built from TRBV7-3 and TRBJ2-7; maybe TRBD1 (6 bases). The CDR3 has 14 amino acids. Germline V gene sequence: CDR1 SGHTA, CDR2 FQGTGA. Trimming removed 5 bases at V and 2 bases at J, with 13 bases between.

This sequence joins TRBV7-9 and TRBJ2-5; the D gene could be TRBD1 or TRBD2 (5 bases each). The CDR3 extends over 13 amino acids. CDR1 and CDR2 from the germline V gene are SEHNR and FQNEAQ (reference sequence). Trimming cost V 6 bases and J 4 bases, with 12 bases left between them. The CDR3 nucleotides are TGTGCCAGCAGGAGGGGAAGCACAGAGACCCAGTACTTC. This translates into CASRRGSTETQYF.

As regards this clonotype: A much larger clone lies a single base off, so this may be a read error. This chain joins TRBV7-9 and TRBJ2-1; 7 positions agree with TRBD2. CDR3 length: 14 residues. Per germline, CDR1 SEHNR and CDR2 FQNEAQ (reference sequence). Trimming at V came to 1 base and at J to 9 bases, leaving 6 bases not matched to a gene. This CDR3 is CASSLEIPGGEQFF. The DNA of the CDR3 is TGTGCCAGCAGCTTAGAAATACCGGGGGGTGAGCAGTTCTTC.

This clonotype was seen at least ten times. This chain connects TRBV27 to TRBJ2-7; D might be TRBD2 (5 bases). This CDR3 spans 12 amino acids. Trimming shortened V by 5 bases and J by 5 bases, and 10 bases separated the two germline ends. Germline V gives CDR1 MNHEY, CDR2 SMNVEV (reference sequence). DNA for the CDR3: TGTGCCAGCAGTCATGCGGGCCACGAGCAGTACTTC. Protein sequence: CASSHAGHEQYF.

Concerning this clonotype: One base away lies a much larger clone, so this may be a sequencing read error. The chain combines TRBV3-1 with TRBJ2-7; the D call may be TRBD1 or TRBD2 (5 bases each). Trimming pared 3 bases from V and 0 bases from J, leaving 15 bases between. This CDR3 spans 16 amino acids. Germline V lookup: CDR1 LGHDT, CDR2 YNNKEL (reference sequence). The CDR3 DNA follows: TGTGCCAGCAGCCAGTCCGGGGCGAAGAGCTCCTACGAGCAGTACTTC. Its protein is CASSQSGAKSSYEQYF.

This clonotype was seen at least ten times. The rearrangement uses TRBV11-2 and TRBJ1-1, with a possible D match to TRBD1 (6 bases). Germline V CDR1 and CDR2: SGHAT, FQNNGV. The CDR3 has 15 residues. V dropped 0 bases and J dropped 4 bases, with 12 bases sitting between them. In nucleotides, the CDR3 is TGTGCCAGCAGCTTAGATCCCCGGGGGCCCACTGAAGCTTTCTTT. Protein: CASSLDPRGPTEAFF.

This clonotype was detected ten times or more. V gene TRBV28 combines with J gene TRBJ2-7, with 10 bases matching TRBD2. V lost 3 bases, J lost 7 bases, and 21 bases stayed unmatched. CDR1 MDHEN and CDR2 SYDVKM come from the germline V gene. The length of the CDR3 is 19 residues. The CDR3: CASSLTGSRLAGRPWEQYF. CDR3 nucleotide sequence: TGTGCCAGCAGTTTGACAGGCTCGCGACTAGCGGGTCGCCCGTGGGAGCAGTACTTC. The entire variable domain, with the rest obtained from reference TRBV28 and TRBJ2-7, is as follows: DVKVTQSSRYLVKRTGEKVFLECVQDMDHENMFWYRQDPGLGLRLIYFSYDVKMKEKGDIPEGYSVSREKKERFSLILESASTNQTSMYLCASSLTGSRLAGRPWEQYFGPGTRLTVT.

A word on this clonotype: This may stem from a read error, because a much larger clone lies one nucleotide away. The rearrangement uses TRBV27 and TRBJ2-7, with D unclear. This CDR3 has 13 amino acids. Per germline, CDR1 MNHEY and CDR2 SMNVEV (reference sequence). The CDR3 protein is CASGLWGAGEQYF. DNA for the CDR3: TGTGCCAGCGGTTTGTGGGGTGCTGGCGAGCAGTACTTC.

This clonotype was detected ten times or more. This sequence joins TRBV4-3 and TRBJ2-3; D uncertain. Germline CDR1 and CDR2: LGHNA and YSLEER. The CDR3 consists of 17 residues. V lost 0 bases, J lost 0 bases, and 13 bases lay in between. Here the CDR3 reads CASSQDQGLVSTDTQYF. The CDR3, as DNA: TGCGCCAGCAGCCAAGATCAAGGGCTAGTTAGCACAGATACGCAGTATTTT.

The V gene is TRBV6-2 or TRBV6-3, the J gene TRBJ2-5; possibly TRBD1 or TRBD2 for D (5 bases each). This CDR3 comprises 16 residues. CDR1 is MNHEY and CDR2 is SVGEGT in the germline V gene. V lost 5 bases, J lost 4 bases, and 20 bases lay in between. CDR3 DNA sequence: TGTGCCAGCAGTGCCTCAACCCCGGGACGGGGAGAGACCCAGTACTTC. Residues: CASSASTPGRGETQYF.

This clonotype occurred many times. V is TRBV4-1 and J is TRBJ1-2, with 7 bases aligning to TRBD1. This CDR3 has 16 amino acids. Germline-derived CDR1 and CDR2 are MGHRA and YSYEKL. V dropped 1 base and J dropped 0; count of bases not matched to a gene: 5. CDR3 DNA sequence: TGCGCCAGCAGCCAAGCGGCAGGGGGAGCTAACTATGGCTACACCTTC. It encodes CASSQAAGGANYGYTF.

This clonotype showed up many times. The chain uses TRBV29-1 and TRBJ2-2; 11 bases match TRBD2. Germline-derived CDR1 and CDR2 are SQVTM and ANQGSEA. V lost 4 bases to trimming and J lost 5 bases; unmatched junction nucleotides: 3. The CDR3 has 14 amino acids. The CDR3 nucleotides are TGCAGCGTTGTTGGGACTAGCGGAACCGGGGAGCTGTTTTTT. Amino acid sequence: CSVVGTSGTGELFF.

This clonotype was detected many times. The chain employs TRBV28 and TRBJ1-2; 7 bases agree with TRBD1. The germline V gene has CDR1 MDHEN and CDR2 SYDVKM. The ends lost 3 bases at V and 8 bases at J; junction bases unmatched: 9. This CDR3 has 14 residues. The CDR3 DNA reads as TGTGCCAGCAGTTTTTCCGGGACAGTACTAGGCTACACCTTC. Its translation is CASSFSGTVLGYTF.

In this sample, this clonotype turned up a few times. The chain uses TRBV3-1 and TRBJ2-7; D is ambiguous. Germline V gene data show CDR1 as LGHDT and CDR2 as YNNKEL (reference sequence). V shed 10 bases and J shed 0 bases, with 13 bases lying between them. The CDR3 loop spans 13 amino acids. The CDR3 loop is CATSQANSYEQYF. The CDR3 DNA follows: TGTGCCACCTCCCAGGCTAACTCCTACGAGCAGTACTTC.